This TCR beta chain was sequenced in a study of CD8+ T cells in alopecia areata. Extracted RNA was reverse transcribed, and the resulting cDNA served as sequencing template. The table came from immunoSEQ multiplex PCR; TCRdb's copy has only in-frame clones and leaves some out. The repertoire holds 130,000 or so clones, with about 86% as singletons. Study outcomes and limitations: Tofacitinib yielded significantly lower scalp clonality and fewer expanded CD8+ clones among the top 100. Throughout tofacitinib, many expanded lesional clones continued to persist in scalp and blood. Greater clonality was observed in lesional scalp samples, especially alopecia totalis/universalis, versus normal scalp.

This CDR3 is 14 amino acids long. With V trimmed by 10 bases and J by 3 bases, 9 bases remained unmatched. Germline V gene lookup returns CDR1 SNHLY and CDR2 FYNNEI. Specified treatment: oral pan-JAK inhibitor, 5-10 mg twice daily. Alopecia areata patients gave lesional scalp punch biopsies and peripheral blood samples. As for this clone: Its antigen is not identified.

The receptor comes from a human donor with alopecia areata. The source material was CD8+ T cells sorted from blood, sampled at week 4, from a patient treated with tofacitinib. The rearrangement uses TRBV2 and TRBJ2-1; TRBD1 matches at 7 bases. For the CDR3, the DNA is TGTGCCAACCTCGGGGACAGCAACTACAATGAGCAGTTCTTC. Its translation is CANLGDSNYNEQFF.